These 22 T cell receptor beta chains were all obtained from the same sample, sequenced in a study of blood T cell repertoires in COVID-19. The data were produced by immunoSEQ multiplex PCR, yet TCRdb's version contains in-frame clones alone and is incomplete. The table lists approximately 190,000 clones, more than 75% of them singletons. The material sequenced was peripheral blood. These receptors were obtained from a woman aged 55-69 years with COVID-19, enrolled during active disease.

The chain joins TRBV12-5 to TRBJ1-3, with a weak D call TRBD1 (5 bases). V lost 0 bases and J 4 bases, leaving 16 bases between the germline ends. The CDR3 extends over 17 amino acids. CDR1 LGHNT and CDR2 FRNRAP come from the germline V gene. CDR3 nucleotides: TGTGCTAGTGGTTTGGTAAGGAGGGGAGGTTCGGGAAACACCATATATTTT. Encoded protein: CASGLVRRGGSGNTIYF.

The V and J genes are TRBV5-5 and TRBJ1-5, with a possible D match to TRBD1 (5 bases). Germline V gene lookup returns CDR1 SGHKS and CDR2 YYEKEE (reference sequence). Trimming pared 4 bases from V and 0 bases from J, leaving 11 bases between. The CDR3 extends over 15 amino acids. DNA of the CDR3: TGTGCCAGCAGCCCAGGGACTTATAGCAATCAGCCCCAGCATTTT. Translating gives CASSPGTYSNQPQHF.

This clone was recorded only once. CDR3 loop: CASSLWDRRNQPQHF. CDR3 coding DNA: TGTGCCAGCAGCTTGTGGGACAGGCGCAATCAGCCCCAGCATTTT. The V and J genes are TRBV5-6 and TRBJ1-5, with 8 positions matching TRBD1. The CDR3 is 15 residues long. Germline CDR1 SGHDT, CDR2 YYEEEE. The trim removed 1 base at V and 2 bases at J, leaving 2 bases unmatched. Combining the CDR3 with reference TRBV5-6 and TRBJ1-5 gives the whole variable domain DAGVTQSPTHLIKTRGQQVTLRCSPKSGHDTVSWYQQALGQGPQFIFQYYEEEERQRGNFPDRFSGHQFPNYSSELNVNALLLGDSALYLCASSLWDRRNQPQHFGDGTRLSIL.

The chain recombines TRBV12-3 or TRBV12-4 with TRBJ1-2, with D hard to call. The CDR3 is made up of 13 amino acids. The V end lost 4 bases, the J end lost 0 bases, and 6 bases lay between the germline ends. The CDR3 region has the DNA TGTGCCAGCAGTTACCGAGCTAACTATGGCTACACCTTC. Its protein is CASSYRANYGYTF.

The chain links TRBV6-5 to TRBJ1-2; D not resolved. Trimming took off 9 bases at V and 2 bases at J, with 13 bases between the two ends. The CDR3 runs 13 residues. The germline gives CDR1 MNHEY, CDR2 SVGAGI. The CDR3 protein is CASLERANYGYTF. As DNA, the CDR3 is TGTGCCAGTCTGGAGAGGGCGAACTATGGCTACACCTTC.

The chain carries TRBV4-2 and TRBJ1-3; D is perhaps TRBD1 (6 bases). This CDR3 comprises 17 residues. Deletions cut 0 bases from V and 0 bases from J, with 12 bases between. The germline gives CDR1 LGHNA, CDR2 YNFKEQ. This chain's CDR3 is CASSQDQGPSSGNTIYF. Written as DNA, the CDR3 is TGTGCCAGCAGCCAAGATCAGGGGCCCAGCTCTGGAAACACCATATATTTT.

This rearrangement joins TRBV5-6 to TRBJ2-7; TRBD1 matches 8 bases. Germline V gives CDR1 SGHDT, CDR2 YYEEEE. CDR3 length: 15 residues. The junction had 11 bases not matched to a gene; V was cut back by 4 bases and J by 5 bases. DNA for the CDR3: TGTGCCAGCAGCCCAGGGGGCCACCTTTCCAACGAGCAGTACGTC. This codes for CASSPGGHLSNEQYV.

The table lists this clone with a few counts. The V call is TRBV9, the J call TRBJ2-1, with D perhaps TRBD2 (6 bases). The germline CDR1 and CDR2 sequences are SGDLS and YYNGEE. This CDR3 is built from 15 residues. V was trimmed by 4 bases and J by 2 bases, leaving 13 bases between them. The CDR3 loop reads CASSTRDSTYNEQFF. The CDR3 coding sequence is TGTGCCAGCAGCACCCGGGACTCGACCTACAATGAGCAGTTCTTC.

The chain joins TRBV3-1 (or the pseudogene TRBV3-2) to TRBJ2-3; D uncertain. V gave up 4 bases and J gave up 0 bases, with 5 bases separating them. Germline CDR1 LGHDT, CDR2 YNNKEL (reference sequence). The CDR3 spans 13 residues. The CDR3 loop reads CASSLGSTDTQYF. The CDR3 DNA is TGTGCCAGCAGCCTCGGTAGCACAGATACGCAGTATTTT.

The genes are TRBV19 and TRBJ1-3, with 8 bases lining up with TRBD1. The germline V gene encodes CDR1 LNHDA and CDR2 SQIVND (reference sequence). The CDR3 is 15 residues long. V shed 7 bases, J shed 0 bases, and the junction held 5 bases outside the gene matches. The CDR3 protein is CASIRTGSSGNTIYF. The CDR3 nucleotides are TGTGCCAGTATTCGGACAGGGAGCTCTGGAAACACCATATATTTT.

This rearrangement joins TRBV19 to TRBJ1-5, with a weak D call TRBD1 (6 bases). CDR3 length equals 14 residues. CDR1 is LNHDA, CDR2 SQIVND, per germline (reference sequence). V shed 5 bases and J shed 8 bases, with 16 bases lying between them. The CDR3 loop is CASSLRTAQEPQHF. The CDR3 DNA sequence: TGTGCCAGTAGTCTTCGGACAGCCCAGGAGCCCCAGCATTTT.

The chain couples TRBV18 to TRBJ1-1; D call uncertain. The V gene lost 3 bases and the J gene lost 6 bases, with 14 bases spanning the gap. The CDR3 spans 14 residues. Germline CDR1 is KGHSH and CDR2 is LQKENI. CDR3 sequence reads: CASSPTRQWAEAFF. The CDR3 region has the DNA TGTGCCAGCTCACCGACTAGGCAATGGGCTGAAGCTTTCTTT.

This clone appeared a single time. This chain joins TRBV18 and TRBJ1-6; tentative D call: TRBD1 (6 bases). V lost 0 bases and J 5 bases, leaving 8 bases between the germline ends. The CDR3 is made up of 15 amino acids. CDR1 and CDR2 (germline): KGHSH, LQKENI. The CDR3 here is CASSPPGGDNSPLHF. Here the CDR3 DNA reads TGTGCCAGCTCACCACCAGGGGGGGATAATTCACCCCTCCACTTT.

The chain joins TRBV4-3 to TRBJ2-3, with D perhaps TRBD2 (7 bases). The CDR3 spans 17 residues. V was cut by 0 bases and J by 0 bases, with 13 bases left in between. The germline V gene encodes CDR1 LGHNA and CDR2 YSLEER. The CDR3 is CASSQEGGGHSTDTQYF. CDR3 sequence (DNA): TGCGCCAGCAGCCAAGAAGGGGGGGGGCACAGCACAGATACGCAGTATTTT.

The chain carries TRBV5-5 and TRBJ2-1; D might be TRBD1 (5 bases). CDR3 size: 13 residues. The V end lost 4 bases, the J end lost 3 bases, and 8 bases lay between the germline ends. Germline loops: CDR1 SGHKS, CDR2 YYEKEE (reference sequence). The CDR3: CASSPGNYNEQFF. DNA for the CDR3: TGTGCCAGCAGCCCAGGGAACTACAATGAGCAGTTCTTC.

The rearrangement uses TRBV19 and TRBJ1-5, with 8 bases matching TRBD1. The J segment lost 6 bases and the V segment lost 10 bases, leaving 14 bases of the junction unmatched. Germline V lookup: CDR1 LNHDA, CDR2 SQIVND (reference sequence). The CDR3 sequence is 15 residues long. The CDR3 DNA sequence: TGTGCCACACGGGATGGGACAGGTCGTTCTCAGCCCCAGCATTTT. This gives the protein CATRDGTGRSQPQHF. Full variable domain (rest looked up from reference TRBV19 and TRBJ1-5): DGGITQSPKYLFRKEGQNVTLSCEQNLNHDAMYWYRQDPGQGLRLIYYSQIVNDFQKGDIAEGYSVSREKKESFPLTVTSAQKNPTAFYLCATRDGTGRSQPQHFGDGTRLSIL.

This clone was seen just once. This chain connects TRBV7-9 to TRBJ1-3; D unresolved. Deletions cut 2 bases from V and 0 bases from J, with 11 bases between. Germline V gene sequence: CDR1 SEHNR, CDR2 FQNEAQ (reference sequence). The CDR3 length is 16 residues. The chain's CDR3 is CASSLTGRLSGNTIYF. The CDR3 DNA reads TGTGCCAGCAGCTTAACGGGGAGACTCTCTGGAAACACCATATATTTT.

V and J are TRBV7-8 and TRBJ1-6; the D gene is possibly TRBD1 (6 bases). This CDR3 spans 15 amino acids. Germline V gene data show CDR1 as SGHVS and CDR2 as FQNEAQ. Trimming removed 0 bases at V and 10 bases at J, with 13 bases between. CDR3 sequence reads: CASSLAQGMGSPLHF. The DNA for the CDR3 is TGTGCCAGCAGCTTAGCTCAGGGGATGGGCTCACCCCTCCACTTT.

This clone was found a few times. The chain combines TRBV5-1 with TRBJ2-1; 15 positions match TRBD2. Trimming took 4 bases from V and 10 from J; bases not matched to a gene: 3. This CDR3 contains 14 residues. CDR1 is SGHRS and CDR2 is YFSETQ in the germline V gene. This CDR3 is CASSAGLAGGEQFF. CDR3 nucleotide sequence: TGCGCCAGCAGCGCGGGACTAGCGGGAGGCGAGCAGTTCTTC.

The count of this clone is one. This rearrangement joins TRBV7-3 to TRBJ2-3, with TRBD2 identical over 11 bases. V dropped 5 bases and J dropped 3; count of bases not matched to a gene: 7. The CDR3 runs to 16 residues. From germline, CDR1 is SGHTA and CDR2 FQGTGA. This CDR3 reads CASSPLAGGPTDTQYF. The DNA for the CDR3 is TGTGCCAGCAGCCCCTTAGCGGGAGGGCCGACAGATACGCAGTATTTT.

The rearrangement links TRBV28 to TRBJ1-2; D gene uncertain. This CDR3 contains 14 residues. Germline CDR1 MDHEN, CDR2 SYDVKM. Trimming took off 6 bases at V and 2 bases at J, with 13 bases between the two ends. The CDR3 nucleotides read TGTGCCAGCAGCCGCAACAGTTTAAACTATGGCTACACCTTC. As protein: CASSRNSLNYGYTF.

The chain couples TRBV6-5 to TRBJ2-7; the match to TRBD1 covers 8 bases. V dropped 8 bases and J dropped 6; count of bases not matched to a gene: 12. CDR3 size: 14 residues. Per germline, CDR1 MNHEY and CDR2 SVGAGI. The CDR3 DNA reads as TGTGCCAGCCTTAGAAGACAGGGGTCCGGCGAGCAGTACTTC. Translated, it gives CASLRRQGSGEQYF.